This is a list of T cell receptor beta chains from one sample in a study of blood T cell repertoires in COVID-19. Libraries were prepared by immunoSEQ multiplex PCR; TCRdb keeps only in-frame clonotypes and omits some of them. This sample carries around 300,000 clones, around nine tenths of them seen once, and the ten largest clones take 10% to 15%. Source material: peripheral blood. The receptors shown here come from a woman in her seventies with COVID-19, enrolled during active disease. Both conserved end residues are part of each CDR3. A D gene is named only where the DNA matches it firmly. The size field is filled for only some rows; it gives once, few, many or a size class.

CDR3 protein: CASSKGGLASDTQYF
CDR3 DNA: TGTGCCAGCAGCAAAGGTGGACTAGCGTCAGATACGCAGTATTTT
V gene: TRBV21-1
J gene: TRBJ2-3
D gene: NA
clone size: NA

CDR3 protein: CASKPGHNYGYTF
CDR3 DNA: TGTGCCAGCAAGCCGGGACACAACTATGGCTACACCTTC
V gene: TRBV2
J gene: TRBJ1-2
D gene: NA
clone size: NA

CDR3 protein: CASSPEGALTSNQPQHF
CDR3 DNA: TGTGCCAGCAGTCCGGAGGGGGCTTTAACCAGCAATCAGCCCCAGCATTTT
V gene: TRBV2
J gene: TRBJ1-5
D gene: TRBD1
clone size: NA

CDR3 protein: CASSYMQQGAGQPQHF
CDR3 DNA: TGTGCCAGCAGTTACATGCAACAGGGGGCAGGTCAGCCCCAGCATTTT
V gene: TRBV6-2/TRBV6-3
J gene: TRBJ1-5
D gene: TRBD1
clone size: once

CDR3 protein: CAISLTGEIMDTEAFF
CDR3 DNA: TGTGCCATCAGCTTGACAGGGGAGATTATGGACACTGAAGCTTTCTTT
V gene: TRBV10-3
J gene: TRBJ1-1
D gene: TRBD1
clone size: NA

CDR3 protein: CASSSGFRTEAFF
CDR3 DNA: TGTGCCAGCAGTTCGGGGTTTCGGACTGAAGCTTTCTTT
V gene: TRBV27
J gene: TRBJ1-1
D gene: NA
clone size: few

CDR3 protein: CASRSGSSYEQYF
CDR3 DNA: TGTGCCAGCAGAAGCGGCAGCTCCTACGAGCAGTACTTC
V gene: TRBV12-3/TRBV12-4
J gene: TRBJ2-7
D gene: NA
clone size: NA

CDR3 protein: CASLLGGANTF
CDR3 DNA: TGTGCCTCCCTACTCGGGGGGGCCAACACCTTC
V gene: TRBV30
J gene: TRBJ1-2
D gene: NA
clone size: NA

CDR3 protein: CASSPGNYGYTF
CDR3 DNA: TGTGCCAGCAGTCCAGGGAACTATGGCTACACCTTC
V gene: TRBV28
J gene: TRBJ1-2
D gene: NA
clone size: once

CDR3 protein: CASSLVGPSGGSKTEQYF
CDR3 DNA: TGTGCCAGCAGCTTAGTAGGGCCTAGCGGGGGTTCTAAAACCGAGCAGTACTTC
V gene: TRBV7-2
J gene: TRBJ2-7
D gene: TRBD2
clone size: NA

CDR3 protein: CASSLSGVQYF
CDR3 DNA: TGTGCCAGCAGTTTGAGCGGGGTGCAGTACTTC
V gene: TRBV12-3/TRBV12-4
J gene: TRBJ2-4
D gene: TRBD2
clone size: NA

CDR3 protein: CASSPRGRGYTF
CDR3 DNA: TGTGCCAGCAGCCCCAGGGGACGCGGCTACACCTTC
V gene: TRBV11-2
J gene: TRBJ1-2
D gene: NA
clone size: NA

CDR3 protein: CASSRQITISNQPQHF
CDR3 DNA: TGTGCCAGTAGTCGCCAGATTACCATTAGCAATCAGCCCCAGCATTTT
V gene: TRBV19
J gene: TRBJ1-5
D gene: NA
clone size: NA

CDR3 protein: CASSTSDSGKLFF
CDR3 DNA: TGTGCCAGCAGCACCTCGGACAGCGGAAAACTGTTTTTT
V gene: TRBV28
J gene: TRBJ1-4
D gene: NA
clone size: NA

CDR3 protein: CASSLVDRALYGYTF
CDR3 DNA: TGTGCCAGCAGCTTGGTCGACAGGGCTCTTTATGGCTACACCTTC
V gene: TRBV5-6
J gene: TRBJ1-2
D gene: TRBD1
clone size: NA

CDR3 protein: CASSLVLLASGSTGFYETQYF
CDR3 DNA: TGCGCCAGCAGCTTGGTGCTATTGGCTAGCGGATCCACCGGATTCTATGAGACCCAGTACTTC
V gene: TRBV5-1
J gene: TRBJ2-5
D gene: TRBD2
clone size: NA

CDR3 protein: CASSYSRDEQYF
CDR3 DNA: TGTGCCAGCAGTTACTCTAGAGACGAGCAGTACTTC
V gene: TRBV6-5
J gene: TRBJ2-7
D gene: NA
clone size: NA

CDR3 protein: CASSLGTGLYGYTF
CDR3 DNA: TGTGCCAGCAGCTTGGGGACAGGATTGTATGGCTACACCTTC
V gene: TRBV5-6
J gene: TRBJ1-2
D gene: TRBD1
clone size: NA

CDR3 protein: CSVEEEDREHGYTF
CDR3 DNA: TGCAGCGTTGAAGAAGAAGACAGGGAGCATGGCTACACCTTC
V gene: TRBV29-1
J gene: TRBJ1-2
D gene: TRBD1
clone size: NA

CDR3 protein: CASEGGTDTQYF
CDR3 DNA: TGTGCCAGCGAAGGGGGCACAGATACGCAGTATTTT
V gene: TRBV9
J gene: TRBJ2-3
D gene: NA
clone size: NA

CDR3 protein: CASSGGGAVNYEQYF
CDR3 DNA: TGTGCCAGCAGTGGTGGGGGCGCGGTTAACTACGAGCAGTACTTC
V gene: TRBV2
J gene: TRBJ2-7
D gene: NA
clone size: NA

CDR3 protein: CASSQVAANYGYTF
CDR3 DNA: TGCGCCAGCAGCCAAGTTGCAGCTAACTATGGCTACACCTTC
V gene: TRBV4-1
J gene: TRBJ1-2
D gene: NA
clone size: NA

CDR3 protein: CASSLTGTGGDEQYF
CDR3 DNA: TGTGCCAGCAGCTTAACTGGGACAGGGGGAGACGAGCAGTACTTC
V gene: TRBV7-3
J gene: TRBJ2-7
D gene: TRBD1
clone size: NA

CDR3 protein: CSVGSRVMNTEAFF
CDR3 DNA: TGCAGCGTTGGGAGCCGGGTCATGAACACTGAAGCTTTCTTT
V gene: TRBV29-1
J gene: TRBJ1-1
D gene: NA
clone size: NA

CDR3 protein: CASRPRLYDGYTF
CDR3 DNA: TGTGCCAGCAGACCCAGACTATACGATGGCTACACCTTC
V gene: TRBV2
J gene: TRBJ1-2
D gene: NA
clone size: NA

CDR3 protein: CASSLDRANTEAFF
CDR3 DNA: TGTGCCAGTAGTCTGGACAGGGCAAACACTGAAGCTTTCTTT
V gene: TRBV19
J gene: TRBJ1-1
D gene: TRBD1
clone size: NA

CDR3 protein: CASSFSGGEETQYF
CDR3 DNA: TGTGCCAGCAGCTTTAGTGGGGGGGAGGAGACCCAGTACTTC
V gene: TRBV7-2
J gene: TRBJ2-5
D gene: TRBD2
clone size: NA

CDR3 protein: CASKAAVLSEKLFF
CDR3 DNA: TGTGCCAGCAAGGCGGCGGTTTTAAGTGAAAAACTGTTTTTT
V gene: TRBV2
J gene: TRBJ1-4
D gene: NA
clone size: few

CDR3 protein: CASSFGTTGTDTQYF
CDR3 DNA: TGTGCCAGCAGCTTCGGGACAACGGGCACAGATACGCAGTATTTT
V gene: TRBV6-5
J gene: TRBJ2-3
D gene: NA
clone size: NA

CDR3 protein: CASSDSDSPNYEQYF
CDR3 DNA: TGTGCCAGCAGCGACTCCGACAGCCCTAACTACGAGCAGTACTTC
V gene: TRBV9
J gene: TRBJ2-7
D gene: NA
clone size: NA

CDR3 protein: CASSSLGTGLGNTIYF
CDR3 DNA: TGTGCCAGCAGTTCCTTGGGGACAGGACTGGGAAACACCATATATTTT
V gene: TRBV6-5
J gene: TRBJ1-3
D gene: TRBD1
clone size: NA

CDR3 protein: CASSLLGRDTGELFF
CDR3 DNA: TGTGCCAGCAGCTTACTAGGGCGGGACACCGGGGAGCTGTTTTTT
V gene: TRBV7-3
J gene: TRBJ2-2
D gene: NA
clone size: once

CDR3 protein: CASSLVASGGETQYF
CDR3 DNA: TGTGCCAGCAGCTTGGTTGCTAGCGGGGGAGAGACCCAGTACTTC
V gene: TRBV5-6
J gene: TRBJ2-5
D gene: TRBD2
clone size: NA

CDR3 protein: CASRASGSYNSPLHF
CDR3 DNA: TGTGCCAGCAGGGCTAGTGGTAGTTATAATTCACCCCTCCACTTT
V gene: TRBV27
J gene: TRBJ1-6
D gene: NA
clone size: NA

CDR3 protein: CASSVLASGGAGEQYF
CDR3 DNA: TGTGCCAGCAGTGTTTTAGCTAGCGGGGGGGCCGGCGAGCAGTACTTC
V gene: TRBV2
J gene: TRBJ2-7
D gene: TRBD2
clone size: NA

CDR3 protein: CASSRWALGGNHEQYF
CDR3 DNA: TGCGCCAGCAGCCGCTGGGCTTTGGGGGGTAACCACGAGCAGTACTTC
V gene: TRBV4-1
J gene: TRBJ2-7
D gene: NA
clone size: NA

CDR3 protein: CASSLDSTSDEQFF
CDR3 DNA: TGTGCCAGCAGCTTGGACAGTACCTCCGATGAGCAGTTCTTC
V gene: TRBV5-6
J gene: TRBJ2-1
D gene: NA
clone size: NA

CDR3 protein: CASSLVGTGFREQYF
CDR3 DNA: TGTGCCAGCAGCTTAGTAGGGACAGGGTTTCGGGAGCAGTACTTC
V gene: TRBV7-2
J gene: TRBJ2-7
D gene: TRBD1
clone size: NA

CDR3 protein: CASSFGQGNTGELFF
CDR3 DNA: TGCGCCAGCAGCTTTGGACAGGGAAACACCGGGGAGCTGTTTTTT
V gene: TRBV5-1
J gene: TRBJ2-2
D gene: TRBD1
clone size: NA

CDR3 protein: CASSPGLNQPQHF
CDR3 DNA: TGTGCCAGCTCACCAGGACTCAATCAGCCCCAGCATTTT
V gene: TRBV18
J gene: TRBJ1-5
D gene: NA
clone size: NA

CDR3 protein: CASCGAGTGDTEAFF
CDR3 DNA: TGTGCCAGTTGCGGGGCCGGGACAGGGGACACTGAAGCTTTCTTT
V gene: TRBV19
J gene: TRBJ1-1
D gene: TRBD1
clone size: NA

CDR3 protein: CAISEGQGSYEQYF
CDR3 DNA: TGTGCCATCAGTGAGGGACAGGGCTCCTACGAGCAGTACTTC
V gene: TRBV10-3
J gene: TRBJ2-7
D gene: TRBD1
clone size: NA

CDR3 protein: CASSYTGGAGNEQFF
CDR3 DNA: TGCGCCAGCAGCTATACAGGGGGCGCGGGAAATGAGCAGTTCTTC
V gene: TRBV5-1
J gene: TRBJ2-1
D gene: TRBD1
clone size: NA

CDR3 protein: CASSVAGMQGDTIYF
CDR3 DNA: TGTGCCAGCAGCGTAGCGGGGATGCAAGGAGACACCATATATTTT
V gene: TRBV9
J gene: TRBJ1-3
D gene: NA
clone size: NA

CDR3 protein: CASGLIGGGNSPLHF
CDR3 DNA: TGTGCTAGTGGTTTGATAGGGGGGGGTAATTCACCCCTCCACTTT
V gene: TRBV12-5
J gene: TRBJ1-6
D gene: NA
clone size: NA

CDR3 protein: CAWSQDRAPYEQYF
CDR3 DNA: TGTGCCTGGAGTCAAGACAGGGCCCCCTACGAGCAGTACTTC
V gene: TRBV30
J gene: TRBJ2-7
D gene: TRBD1
clone size: NA

CDR3 protein: CSVKGDGRADTDTQYF
CDR3 DNA: TGCAGCGTCAAAGGCGACGGCAGGGCAGACACAGATACGCAGTATTTT
V gene: TRBV29-1
J gene: TRBJ2-3
D gene: NA
clone size: NA

CDR3 protein: CASSPSLLLAKNIQYF
CDR3 DNA: TGTGCCAGCAGCCCTAGTTTACTCTTAGCCAAAAACATTCAGTACTTC
V gene: TRBV7-2
J gene: TRBJ2-4
D gene: NA
clone size: NA

CDR3 protein: CATSDSGYGYTF
CDR3 DNA: TGTGCCACCAGTGACTCAGGGTATGGCTACACCTTC
V gene: TRBV24-1
J gene: TRBJ1-2
D gene: NA
clone size: NA